The following is a T cell receptor (beta chain) sequence with its context. This specimen comes from a study of long-term antiretroviral therapy in people with HIV. Trimming at V came to 4 bases and at J to 7 bases, leaving 9 bases not matched to a gene. Germline lookup yields CDR1 SGHRS and CDR2 YFSETQ. The CDR3 runs to 15 residues. At the survey level, the v3.0 immunoSEQ assay was run. Sequencing used immunoSEQ multiplex PCR; TCRdb keeps in-frame clones, though not all of them. The table shows some 13,000 clones, with 80% occurring only once. The chain carries TRBV5-1 and TRBJ1-1; 11 bases are a match to TRBD1. Sequencing was performed on unsorted PBMCs, taken 3.2 years before starting antiretroviral therapy. This TCR was sampled from a man in his forties with HIV. The CDR3 DNA reads TGCGCCAGCAGCCCGGGACAGGGGGGCTACTATGAAGCTTTCTTT. It yields the protein CASSPGQGGYYEAFF.